The 8 T cell receptor beta chains listed next were all sequenced from one sample in a study of CD8+ T cells in alopecia areata. After isolation, RNA underwent reverse transcription to generate cDNA as the sequencing template. The protocol was immunoSEQ multiplex PCR, while the TCRdb copy is restricted to in-frame clones and leaves out a portion. The sample has 75,000 to 85,000 clones; roughly 66% are singletons. Described treatment: oral pan-JAK inhibitor, 5-10 mg twice daily. The sample here was CD8+ T cells sorted from blood, taken at week 24, from a patient treated with tofacitinib. The source is a human donor with alopecia areata.

The DNA for the CDR3 is TGTGCCAGCAGTCTTAGTGCGGGGGGTGACAATGAGCAGTTCTTC. It translates to CASSLSAGGDNEQFF. This chain joins TRBV6-5 and TRBJ2-1, with 8 positions matching TRBD2. Looked up from germline, CDR1 is MNHEY and CDR2 is SVGAGI. The CDR3 runs 15 residues. Trimming cost V 5 bases and J 5 bases; bases outside gene matches: 8.

This rearrangement joins TRBV9 to TRBJ1-1; 8 bases map to TRBD1. Germline values: CDR1 SGDLS, CDR2 YYNGEE. V trimming: 4 bases; J trimming: 4 bases; junction bases outside the gene matches: 15. CDR3 size: 17 residues. CDR3 sequence: CASSPSGQGGLSTEAFF. The CDR3 DNA reads TGTGCCAGCAGCCCTAGCGGACAGGGTGGGTTGTCCACTGAAGCTTTCTTT.

The DNA of the CDR3 is TGCGCCAGCACCCCGGCGGTCGGACTAGCGTTTTACGAGCAGTACTTC. It is translated as CASTPAVGLAFYEQYF. The chain uses TRBV5-1 and TRBJ2-7; 9 nucleotides agree with TRBD2. J was trimmed by 4 bases and V by 6 bases; bases with no gene match: 14. The CDR3 consists of 16 residues. Per the germline V gene, CDR1 is SGHRS and CDR2 is YFSETQ.

V and J are TRBV27 and TRBJ2-7; 7 bases line up with TRBD2. The V and J ends lost 6 bases and 3 bases, in that order; junction bases with no gene match: 8. Germline CDR1 MNHEY, CDR2 SMNVEV (reference sequence). This CDR3 is 14 amino acids long. Here the CDR3 reads CASSPTGTNYEQYF. CDR3 in DNA: TGTGCCAGCAGCCCGACCGGGACTAACTACGAGCAGTACTTC.

The V call is TRBV5-6, the J call TRBJ2-7; TRBD1 is a possible D gene (6 bases). V was trimmed by 4 bases and J by 1 base, leaving 15 bases between them. The CDR3 sequence is 15 residues long. Germline CDR1 and CDR2: SGHDT and YYEEEE. The CDR3 DNA reads TGTGCCAGCAGCAGAGACCAGGGGCAGTCCTACGAGCAGTACTTC. It yields the protein CASSRDQGQSYEQYF.

This clone was recorded a few times. The chain combines TRBV11-2 with TRBJ2-2; TRBD2 matches at 8 bases. The trim removed 1 base at V and 5 bases at J, leaving 12 bases unmatched. In germline, CDR1 is SGHAT, CDR2 FQNNGV. The CDR3 consists of 18 residues. CDR3 coding DNA: TGTGCCAGCAGCTTAGGGCCCAGGCTAGCGGGTGGAACCGGGGAGCTGTTTTTT. Translating gives CASSLGPRLAGGTGELFF.

This chain uses TRBV27 with TRBJ2-7; 9 bases agree with TRBD1. The CDR3 has 15 residues. The germline gives CDR1 MNHEY, CDR2 SMNVEV (reference sequence). Losses at the gene ends were 3 bases for V and 1 base for J; bases not matched to a gene: 4. The chain's CDR3 is CASSFTGTGSYEQYF. CDR3 in DNA: TGTGCCAGCAGTTTTACCGGGACAGGGTCCTACGAGCAGTACTTC.

The V and J genes are TRBV28 and TRBJ1-1; no reliable D call. V lost 2 bases and J 0 bases, leaving 7 bases between the germline ends. CDR3 size: 14 residues. Germline lookup yields CDR1 MDHEN and CDR2 SYDVKM. CDR3 DNA: TGTGCCAGCAGTTTAAGGACCGTGAACACTGAAGCTTTCTTT. It codes for CASSLRTVNTEAFF.